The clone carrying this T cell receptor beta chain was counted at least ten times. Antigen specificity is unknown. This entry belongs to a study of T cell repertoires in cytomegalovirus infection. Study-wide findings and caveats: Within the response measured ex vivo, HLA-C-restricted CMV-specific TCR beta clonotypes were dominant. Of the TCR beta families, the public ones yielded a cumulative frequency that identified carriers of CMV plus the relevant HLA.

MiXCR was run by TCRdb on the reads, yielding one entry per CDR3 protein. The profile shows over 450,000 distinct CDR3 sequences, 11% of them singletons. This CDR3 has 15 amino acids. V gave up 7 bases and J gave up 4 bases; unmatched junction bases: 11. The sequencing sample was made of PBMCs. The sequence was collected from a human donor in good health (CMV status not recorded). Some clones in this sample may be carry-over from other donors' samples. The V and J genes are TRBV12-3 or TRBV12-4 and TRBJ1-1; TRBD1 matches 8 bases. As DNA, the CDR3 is TGTGCCAGCATCTTAGGACAGGGTCGGGGCACTGAAGCTTTCTTT. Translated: CASILGQGRGTEAFF.